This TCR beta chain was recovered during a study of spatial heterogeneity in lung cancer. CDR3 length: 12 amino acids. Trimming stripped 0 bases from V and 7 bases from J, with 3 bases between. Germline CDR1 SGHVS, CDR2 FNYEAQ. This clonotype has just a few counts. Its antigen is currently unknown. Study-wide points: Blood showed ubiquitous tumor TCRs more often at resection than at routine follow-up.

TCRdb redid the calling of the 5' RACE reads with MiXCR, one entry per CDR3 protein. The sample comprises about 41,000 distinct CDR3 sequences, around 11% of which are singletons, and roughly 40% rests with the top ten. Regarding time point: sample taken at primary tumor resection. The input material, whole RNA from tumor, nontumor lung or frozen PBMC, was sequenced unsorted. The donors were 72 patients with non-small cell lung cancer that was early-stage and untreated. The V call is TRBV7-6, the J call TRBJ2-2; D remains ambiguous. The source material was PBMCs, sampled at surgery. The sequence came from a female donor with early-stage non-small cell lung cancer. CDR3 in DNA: TGTGCCAGCAGCTTAGCGTTCGGGGAGCTGTTTTTT. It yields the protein CASSLAFGELFF.